This T cell receptor beta chain was recovered during a study of T cells in Graves' hyperthyroidism and ophthalmopathy. Study results and caveats: Ophthalmopathy was predicted by the model a median of approximately 6 months ahead of onset. Patients with ophthalmopathy were separated from those with stable hyperthyroidism by a 13 V-J model.

This clonotype was observed a few times. Its antigen is not known. It was RNA transcripts that yielded the amplified TCR beta CDR3 regions. Researchers ran a first-round RT-PCR on the TCR CDR3 using the HTBI primer set. Via MiXCR, TCRdb re-called the multiplex PCR reads, giving one row per CDR3 protein. Of hundreds of thousands of distinct CDR3 sequences in the sample, 14% to 15% are singletons; the top ten hold 4.3%. Germline values: CDR1 GTSNPN, CDR2 SVGIG (reference sequence). The V gene lost 6 bases and the J gene lost 2 bases, with 14 bases spanning the gap. The CDR3 consists of 13 residues. The origin of this receptor is a woman aged 40 to 49 with Graves' ophthalmopathy. This sequence joins TRBV30 and TRBJ2-7, with D perhaps TRBD1 (6 bases). Sequencing was done on a sample of blood. DNA for the CDR3: TGTGCCTGTTCTAGACAGGAGGCCTACGAGCAGTACTTC. The encoded protein is CACSRQEAYEQYF.